Listed here are 29 T cell receptor beta chains from one sample, sequenced in a study of cytomegalovirus exposure and HLA in healthy donors. Amplification used 60 Vbeta primers and 13 Jbeta primers. Generated by immunoSEQ multiplex PCR, the TCRdb table keeps only in-frame clones and is missing some. The sample comprises under 250,000 clones, around four fifths of which are singletons, and about 3% rests with the top ten. Sequenced sample: PBMCs. Every receptor here comes from a woman between 40 and 50 years old in good health and CMV-seronegative.

The chain combines TRBV19 with TRBJ2-7; TRBD2 aligns across 7 bases. The germline CDR1 and CDR2 sequences are LNHDA and SQIVND (reference sequence). The ends lost 3 bases at V and 0 bases at J; junction bases unmatched: 17. CDR3 length: 19 residues. The CDR3 loop is CASSMRSVSSGPYSYEQYF. The CDR3 nucleotides read TGTGCCAGTAGTATGCGTTCCGTATCTAGCGGTCCTTACTCCTACGAGCAGTACTTC. The full variable domain, rest sourced from reference TRBV19 and TRBJ2-7, is DGGITQSPKYLFRKEGQNVTLSCEQNLNHDAMYWYRQDPGQGLRLIYYSQIVNDFQKGDIAEGYSVSREKKESFPLTVTSAQKNPTAFYLCASSMRSVSSGPYSYEQYFGPGTRLTVT.

The chain carries TRBV5-8 and TRBJ1-3; weak D call: TRBD1 (5 bases). V was cut by 7 bases and J by 1 base, with 9 bases left in between. This CDR3 is built from 13 residues. Germline CDR1 and CDR2: SGHTS and YDEGEE. The CDR3 protein is CASRRGSGNTIYF. The CDR3 region has the DNA TGTGCCAGCCGGCGGGGGTCTGGAAACACCATATATTTT.

The genes are TRBV2 and TRBJ1-6; TRBD1 aligns across 7 bases. Trimming at V came to 8 bases and at J to 6 bases, leaving 13 bases not matched to a gene. The CDR3 is 16 residues long. In germline, CDR1 is SNHLY, CDR2 FYNNEI. The CDR3 DNA reads as TGTGCCAGCCACAAGCTCCGGGACAGCTCTAATTCACCCCTCCACTTT. It encodes CASHKLRDSSNSPLHF.

The chain combines TRBV5-1 with TRBJ2-1; 8 bases match TRBD2. This CDR3 contains 16 residues. CDR1 and CDR2 from the germline V gene are SGHRS and YFSETQ. Trimming cost V 5 bases and J 6 bases; bases outside gene matches: 13. The CDR3 is CASRAPGLAGTNEQFF. DNA of the CDR3: TGCGCCAGCAGGGCTCCCGGACTAGCTGGGACCAATGAGCAGTTCTTC.

V and J are TRBV5-1 and TRBJ2-7; 10 nucleotides align to TRBD2. With V trimmed by 3 bases and J by 3 bases, 24 bases remained unmatched. Germline V gene lookup returns CDR1 SGHRS and CDR2 YFSETQ. This CDR3 has 21 residues. The CDR3 protein is CASSWGQSISLAGEGYYEQYF. In DNA, the CDR3 is TGCGCCAGCAGCTGGGGACAGAGTATATCTCTAGCGGGAGAGGGATACTACGAGCAGTACTTC.

This chain links TRBV27 with TRBJ2-3; 9 bases are shared with TRBD1. With 6 bases clipped from V and 5 bases from J, the junction kept 9 bases outside the gene matches. Germline V CDR1 and CDR2: MNHEY, SMNVEV (reference sequence). The CDR3 is 15 amino acids. The CDR3 nucleotides are TGTGCCAGCAGGCCGGACAGGGGCCTTATAGATACGCAGTATTTT. Encoded protein: CASRPDRGLIDTQYF.

This chain links TRBV2 with TRBJ1-2, with D tentatively TRBD1 (6 bases). The germline V gene has CDR1 SNHLY and CDR2 FYNNEI. V was clipped by 5 bases and J by 3 bases, with 13 bases between them. The CDR3 has 14 residues. CDR3 sequence: CASSSRGFDYGYTF. In DNA form, the CDR3 reads TGTGCCAGCAGTTCAAGGGGGTTTGACTATGGCTACACCTTC. Full variable domain (missing parts from reference TRBV2 and TRBJ1-2): EPEVTQTPSHQVTQMGQEVILRCVPISNHLYFYWYRQILGQKVEFLVSFYNNEISEKSEIFDDQFSVERPDGSNFTLKIRSTKLEDSAMYFCASSSRGFDYGYTFGSGTRLTVV.

This sequence joins TRBV27 and TRBJ1-6; D possibly corresponds to TRBD1 (5 bases). The germline V gene encodes CDR1 MNHEY and CDR2 SMNVEV (reference sequence). The CDR3 contains 15 residues. Trimming removed 1 base from V and 8 bases from J, with 12 bases in between. Here the CDR3 reads CASSLLAGSDSPLHF. DNA for the CDR3: TGTGCCAGCAGTTTATTGGCAGGGTCGGATTCACCCCTCCACTTT.

This clone was counted a few times. The V gene is TRBV6-5, the J gene TRBJ2-2; D is possibly TRBD2 (7 bases). CDR3 length: 16 amino acids. CDR1 is MNHEY and CDR2 is SVGAGI in the germline V gene. With 2 bases removed from V and 5 bases from J, the gap between germline ends came to 15 bases. The CDR3 sequence: CASSYHLSGTTGELFF. CDR3 bases: TGTGCCAGCAGTTACCACCTCAGCGGGACAACCGGGGAGCTGTTTTTT.

This chain uses TRBV19 with TRBJ2-7, with TRBD1 matching 8 bases. CDR3 length: 14 amino acids. CDR1 LNHDA and CDR2 SQIVND come from the germline V gene (reference sequence). J gave up 2 bases and V 4 bases, and 4 bases lay outside the gene matches. Here the CDR3 DNA reads TGTGCCAGTAGTACATGGACAGGGCCCTACGAGCAGTACTTC. Translating it yields CASSTWTGPYEQYF.

V is TRBV2 and J is TRBJ2-3; perhaps TRBD1 as D (5 bases). Germline values: CDR1 SNHLY, CDR2 FYNNEI. Trimming cost V 11 bases and J 1 base, with 13 bases left between them. The CDR3 sequence is 13 residues long. CDR3 loop: CAPRVPGTDTQYF. The CDR3 DNA reads as TGTGCCCCCAGGGTGCCGGGCACAGATACGCAGTATTTT.

The V call is TRBV10-3, the J call TRBJ1-2; 10 bases line up with TRBD1. This CDR3 comprises 17 residues. V lost 5 bases and J lost 4; bases outside the gene matches: 13. Germline V lookup: CDR1 ENHRY, CDR2 SYGVKD. The CDR3 reads CAISTRDRGSDGYGYTF. The DNA of the CDR3 is TGTGCCATCAGTACCAGGGACAGGGGTTCAGATGGCTATGGCTACACCTTC.

This clone was observed a few times. V is TRBV28 and J is TRBJ2-7; 10 nucleotides line up with TRBD1. This CDR3 spans 15 amino acids. Germline lookup yields CDR1 MDHEN and CDR2 SYDVKM. V was clipped by 6 bases and J by 5 bases; unmatched bases: 10. CDR3 nucleotide sequence: TGTGCCAGCAGCCCTGGGGACAGGGGAGGAAACGAGCAGTACTTC. Its protein is CASSPGDRGGNEQYF. Full variable domain (missing parts from reference TRBV28 and TRBJ2-7): DVKVTQSSRYLVKRTGEKVFLECVQDMDHENMFWYRQDPGLGLRLIYFSYDVKMKEKGDIPEGYSVSREKKERFSLILESASTNQTSMYLCASSPGDRGGNEQYFGPGTRLTVT.

The V gene is TRBV19, the J gene TRBJ1-5; 8 nucleotides agree with TRBD1. The CDR3 is made up of 14 amino acids. Germline CDR1 reads LNHDA; CDR2 reads SQIVND (reference sequence). V shed 7 bases and J 4 bases; nucleotides not matched to a gene: 6. Here the CDR3 DNA reads TGTGCCAGTACCCCGCAGGGGGCGAATCAGCCCCAGCATTTT. Amino acids: CASTPQGANQPQHF.

The rearrangement uses TRBV4-2 and TRBJ2-7; TRBD2 matches 12 bases. V lost 6 bases, J lost 2 bases, and 2 bases stayed unmatched. This CDR3 comprises 14 residues. Germline lookup yields CDR1 LGHNA and CDR2 YNFKEQ. CDR3: CASRASGRAYEQYF. The CDR3, as DNA: TGTGCCAGCAGGGCTAGCGGGAGGGCCTACGAGCAGTACTTC.

The J gene is TRBJ1-5, the V gene TRBV4-1; D unresolved. Trimming shortened V by 2 bases and J by 6 bases, and 14 bases separated the two germline ends. CDR1 MGHRA and CDR2 YSYEKL come from the germline V gene. The CDR3 covers 15 residues. CDR3 residues: CASSQLGFRGQPQHF. CDR3 nucleotide sequence: TGCGCCAGCAGCCAACTGGGTTTTCGGGGTCAGCCCCAGCATTTT.

V usage is TRBV2 and J usage is TRBJ1-5; D is possibly TRBD1 (5 bases). V dropped 2 bases and J dropped 2 bases, with 16 bases sitting between them. Germline values: CDR1 SNHLY, CDR2 FYNNEI. This CDR3 has 17 residues. Here the CDR3 reads CASSERNSGLRNQPQHF. In DNA, the CDR3 is TGTGCCAGCAGTGAACGTAATTCAGGGCTACGCAATCAGCCCCAGCATTTT.

The chain is built from TRBV6-1 and TRBJ1-5; D unresolved. V lost 0 bases, J lost 7 bases, and 7 bases lay in between. The CDR3 totals 13 residues. CDR1 and CDR2 (germline): MNHNS, SASEGT. The CDR3: CASSEARYQPQHF. The CDR3 nucleotides are TGTGCCAGCAGTGAAGCGAGGTACCAGCCCCAGCATTTT.

This chain joins TRBV11-2 and TRBJ1-5; a possible D gene is TRBD1 (5 bases). Germline V gene data show CDR1 as SGHAT and CDR2 as FQNNGV. V dropped 5 bases and J dropped 11 bases, with 16 bases sitting between them. The CDR3 is 13 residues long. The chain's CDR3 is CASSLNEDMAQHF. CDR3 nucleotide sequence: TGTGCCAGCAGCCTTAATGAGGACATGGCCCAGCATTTT.

The V and J genes are TRBV19 and TRBJ2-1; D is possibly TRBD2 (5 bases). Trimming removed 1 base at V and 4 bases at J, with 5 bases between. The CDR3 contains 13 residues. CDR1 and CDR2 (germline): LNHDA, SQIVND (reference sequence). For the CDR3, the DNA is TGTGCCAGTAGTATAGCGGGGTACAATGAGCAGTTCTTC. Amino acids: CASSIAGYNEQFF.

This chain links TRBV30 with TRBJ1-1; TRBD1 matches at 9 bases. Unmatched junction bases numbered 5, after V lost 1 base and J lost 5 bases. CDR1 is GTSNPN and CDR2 is SVGIG in the germline V gene (reference sequence). The CDR3 contains 14 residues. The CDR3 DNA is TGTGCCTGGAGTGCACAGGGGGCGGGTACTGAAGCTTTCTTT. This encodes CAWSAQGAGTEAFF.

The chain uses TRBV30 and TRBJ2-3; 8 nucleotides align to TRBD2. There are 14 residues in the CDR3. J was trimmed by 5 bases and V by 0 bases; bases with no gene match: 4. Germline CDR1 and CDR2: GTSNPN and SVGIG (reference sequence). The CDR3 loop is CAWSVYSGIDTQYF. The CDR3 bases are TGTGCCTGGAGTGTATATAGCGGGATAGATACGCAGTATTTT.

The chain recombines TRBV6-1 with TRBJ2-6, with 11 nucleotides matching TRBD1. The germline V gene has CDR1 MNHNS and CDR2 SASEGT. The CDR3 is 19 residues long. Losses at the gene ends were 1 base for V and 1 base for J; bases not matched to a gene: 6. The CDR3 sequence: CASSEVEGQGGSGANVLTF. CDR3 sequence (DNA): TGTGCCAGCAGTGAAGTTGAGGGACAGGGGGGTTCTGGGGCCAACGTCCTGACTTTC.

This chain connects TRBV14 to TRBJ2-2, with 14 nucleotides matching TRBD2. Germline lookup yields CDR1 SGHDN and CDR2 FVKESK. CDR3 length: 14 amino acids. The V gene end was trimmed by 6 bases and the J gene end by 8 bases; junction bases not matched to a gene: 2. The CDR3 region is CASRGTSGSGELFF. The CDR3 coding sequence is TGTGCCAGCAGAGGGACTAGCGGGAGTGGGGAGCTGTTTTTT. The full variable domain, in which reference TRBV14 and TRBJ2-2 provide the parts outside the CDR3, is EAGVTQFPSHSVIEKGQTVTLRCDPISGHDNLYWYRRVMGKEIKFLLHFVKESKQDESGMPNNRFLAERTGGTYSTLKVQPAELEDSGVYFCASRGTSGSGELFFGEGSRLTVL.

This clone was observed a handful of times. J is TRBJ2-5 and V is TRBV6-5; 9 nucleotides match TRBD1. With the DNA end fitting TRBJ2-7 better, the J assignment may be wrong. The CDR3 length is 15 residues. The germline V gene encodes CDR1 MNHEY and CDR2 SVGAGI. In DNA, the CDR3 is TGTGCCAGCAGTTACTCGACAGGGGGGTCCTACGAGCAGTACTTC. Amino acid sequence: CASSYSTGGSYEQYF.

This sequence joins TRBV9 and TRBJ2-1; 10 nucleotides agree with TRBD2. The germline gives CDR1 SGDLS, CDR2 YYNGEE. The CDR3 is made up of 15 amino acids. With 3 bases clipped from V and 1 base from J, the junction kept 1 base outside the gene matches. The CDR3 loop is CASSGSGGSYNEQFF. The CDR3, as DNA: TGTGCCAGCAGCGGTAGCGGGGGGTCCTACAATGAGCAGTTCTTC.

This clone was observed a single time. The CDR3 loop is CASSSLAGHTGELFF. DNA for the CDR3: TGTGCCAGTAGTTCACTAGCGGGCCACACCGGGGAGCTGTTTTTT. The chain couples TRBV19 to TRBJ2-2; TRBD2 aligns across 9 bases. Germline V gene sequence: CDR1 LNHDA, CDR2 SQIVND (reference sequence). The CDR3 runs 15 residues. V lost 5 bases, J lost 3 bases, and 4 bases stayed unmatched.

The chain employs TRBV28 and TRBJ1-5; no definite D call. The CDR3 totals 16 residues. Germline loops: CDR1 MDHEN, CDR2 SYDVKM. Trimming cost V 7 bases and J 1 base, with 17 bases left between them. The CDR3 region is CASNLGGSRSNQPQHF. The CDR3 DNA sequence: TGTGCCAGCAACCTAGGTGGGTCGAGAAGCAATCAGCCCCAGCATTTT.

This chain uses TRBV19 with TRBJ2-7; D possibly corresponds to TRBD1 (7 bases). From germline, CDR1 is LNHDA and CDR2 SQIVND (reference sequence). V shed 8 bases and J shed 7 bases, with 21 bases lying between them. CDR3 length: 14 residues. The CDR3 DNA reads as TGTGCCAGTGCCGGAGGGGGCAGGGTTGCTGAGCAGTACTTC. Protein: CASAGGGRVAEQYF. Supplemented by reference TRBV19 and TRBJ2-7, the full variable domain reads DGGITQSPKYLFRKEGQNVTLSCEQNLNHDAMYWYRQDPGQGLRLIYYSQIVNDFQKGDIAEGYSVSREKKESFPLTVTSAQKNPTAFYLCASAGGGRVAEQYFGPGTRLTVT.